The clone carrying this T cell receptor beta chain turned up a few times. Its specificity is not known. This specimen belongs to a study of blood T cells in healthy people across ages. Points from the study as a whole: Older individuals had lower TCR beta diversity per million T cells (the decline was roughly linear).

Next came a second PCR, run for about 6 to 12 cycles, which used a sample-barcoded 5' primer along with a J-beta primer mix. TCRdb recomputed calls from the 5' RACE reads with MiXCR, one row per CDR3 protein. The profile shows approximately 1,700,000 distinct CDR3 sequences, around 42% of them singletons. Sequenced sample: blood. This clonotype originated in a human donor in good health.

This CDR3 reads CASSSRPEGPLHF. DNA for the CDR3: TGTGCCAGCAGCTCCCGCCCCGAGGGGCCCCTCCACTTT. This chain uses TRBV9 with TRBJ1-6; TRBD1 might be the D (5 bases). The length of the CDR3 is 13 residues. Trimming removed 4 bases from V and 13 bases from J, with 15 bases in between. Germline loops: CDR1 SGDLS, CDR2 YYNGEE.